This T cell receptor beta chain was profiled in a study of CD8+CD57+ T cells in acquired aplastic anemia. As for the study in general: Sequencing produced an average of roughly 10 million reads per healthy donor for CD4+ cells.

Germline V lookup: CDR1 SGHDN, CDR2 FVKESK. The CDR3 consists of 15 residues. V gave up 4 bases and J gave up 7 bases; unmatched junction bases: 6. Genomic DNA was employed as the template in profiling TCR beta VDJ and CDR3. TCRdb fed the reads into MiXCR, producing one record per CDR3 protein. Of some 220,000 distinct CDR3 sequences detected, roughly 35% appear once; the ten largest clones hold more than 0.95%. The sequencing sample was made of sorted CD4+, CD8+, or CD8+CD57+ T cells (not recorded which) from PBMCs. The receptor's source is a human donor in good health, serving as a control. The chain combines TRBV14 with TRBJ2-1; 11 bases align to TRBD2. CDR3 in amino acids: CASSLGWTSGNEQFF. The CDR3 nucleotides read TGTGCCAGCAGCCTTGGGTGGACTAGCGGGAATGAGCAGTTCTTC.